Below, 29 T cell receptor beta chains from the same sample are listed, as sequenced in a study of shared clonotypes between healthy human individuals. Using immunoSEQ multiplex PCR, the repertoire was profiled, and TCRdb retains in-frame clones only, with some absent. The table lists about 820,000 clones, nearly 95% of them singletons. CD45RO-negative, CCR7-positively selected cells formed the naive CD8 fraction, excluding terminally differentiated effector memory CD45RA+ cells. Sequencing was done on a sample of naive CD8+ T cells sorted from blood. Source of these receptors: a man younger than 40 in good health.

As DNA, the CDR3 is TGTGCCAGCAGCTTAGTAGGGGCGAACACTGAAGCTTTCTTT. Translation gives CASSLVGANTEAFF. The gene calls are TRBV7-2 and TRBJ1-1; tentatively, D is TRBD1 (5 bases). There are 14 residues in the CDR3. V was trimmed by 1 base and J by 1 base, leaving 7 bases between them. CDR1 and CDR2 (germline): SGHTA, FQGNSA. Looking up the rest from reference TRBV7-2 and TRBJ1-1 gives the full variable domain: GAGVSQSPSNKVTEKGKDVELRCDPISGHTALYWYRQSLGQGLEFLIYFQGNSAPDKSGLPSDRFSAERTGGSVSTLTIQRTQQEDSAVYLCASSLVGANTEAFFGQGTRLTVV.

V and J are TRBV7-9 and TRBJ2-7; 9 bases are shared with TRBD2. The CDR3 sequence is 14 residues long. V shed 4 bases and J 6 bases; nucleotides not matched to a gene: 7. The germline CDR1 and CDR2 sequences are SEHNR and FQNEAQ (reference sequence). CDR3 sequence reads: CASSSPAGGGEQYF. CDR3 nucleotide sequence: TGTGCCAGCAGCTCCCCAGCGGGAGGAGGCGAGCAGTACTTC.

V is TRBV28 and J is TRBJ1-4; 12 bases map to TRBD1. The CDR3 covers 17 residues. V shed 5 bases and J 8 bases; nucleotides not matched to a gene: 12. In germline, CDR1 is MDHEN, CDR2 SYDVKM. The CDR3 is CASSPRDRGRIKEKLFF. CDR3 DNA: TGTGCCAGCAGTCCCCGGGACAGGGGGCGCATTAAGGAAAAACTGTTTTTT.

V usage is TRBV6-1 and J usage is TRBJ2-7, with 8 bases matching TRBD2. CDR1 and CDR2 (germline): MNHNS, SASEGT. Trimming cost V 2 bases and J 7 bases; bases outside gene matches: 10. CDR3 length: 15 residues. DNA of the CDR3: TGTGCCAGCAGTGAACGGGAGGGAGGGCCGTTGGAGCAGTACTTC. Encoded protein: CASSEREGGPLEQYF.

This chain joins TRBV13 and TRBJ2-1; D call uncertain. V lost 3 bases and J 1 base, leaving 10 bases between the germline ends. Germline V gives CDR1 PRHDT, CDR2 FYEKMQ (reference sequence). CDR3 length equals 15 residues. The CDR3 DNA reads TGTGCCAGCAGCTTCCGCGGTCTGTCCTACAATGAGCAGTTCTTC. Amino acids: CASSFRGLSYNEQFF. Drawing the rest from reference TRBV13 and TRBJ2-1, the complete variable domain is AAGVIQSPRHLIKEKRETATLKCYPIPRHDTVYWYQQGPGQDPQFLISFYEKMQSDKGSIPDRFSAQQFSDYHSELNMSSLELGDSALYFCASSFRGLSYNEQFFGPGTRLTVL.

This chain joins TRBV2 and TRBJ1-3; the D is unclear. Germline V CDR1 and CDR2: SNHLY, FYNNEI. This CDR3 spans 15 amino acids. The ends were cut back, 1 base at V and 0 bases at J, with 7 bases in the middle. CDR3: CASSEDGFSGNTIYF. The CDR3 DNA is TGTGCCAGCAGTGAAGACGGCTTCTCTGGAAACACCATATATTTT.

The rearrangement joins TRBV19 to TRBJ2-1; 9 bases agree with TRBD2. Germline-derived CDR1 and CDR2 are LNHDA and SQIVND (reference sequence). The CDR3 is 15 amino acids. V lost 4 bases, J lost 2 bases, and 3 bases stayed unmatched. Written as DNA, the CDR3 is TGTGCCAGTAGTACCGTAGCGGGAGCCTACAATGAGCAGTTCTTC. This gives the protein CASSTVAGAYNEQFF. Full variable domain (remainder filled in from reference TRBV19 and TRBJ2-1): DGGITQSPKYLFRKEGQNVTLSCEQNLNHDAMYWYRQDPGQGLRLIYYSQIVNDFQKGDIAEGYSVSREKKESFPLTVTSAQKNPTAFYLCASSTVAGAYNEQFFGPGTRLTVL.

This clone has a handful of counts. The chain uses TRBV19 and TRBJ2-1; TRBD2 matches at 10 bases. J lost 4 bases, V lost 2 bases, and 2 bases had no gene match. In germline, CDR1 is LNHDA, CDR2 SQIVND (reference sequence). The CDR3 runs 15 residues. The CDR3 DNA is TGTGCCAGTAGTATAACTAGCGGGAAGTACAATGAGCAGTTCTTC. It encodes CASSITSGKYNEQFF. Based on the CDR3 plus reference TRBV19 and TRBJ2-1, the full variable domain is DGGITQSPKYLFRKEGQNVTLSCEQNLNHDAMYWYRQDPGQGLRLIYYSQIVNDFQKGDIAEGYSVSREKKESFPLTVTSAQKNPTAFYLCASSITSGKYNEQFFGPGTRLTVL.

In this sample, this clone turned up once. Distinct nucleotide sequences in the sample also encode this CDR3. The J gene is TRBJ2-3, the V gene TRBV28; TRBD1 matches at 7 bases. V gave up 5 bases and J gave up 0 bases; unmatched junction bases: 5. Germline assignment: CDR1 MDHEN and CDR2 SYDVKM. The CDR3 runs 15 residues. The CDR3 DNA sequence: TGTGCCAGCAGTCTAGGGACAGCTAGCACAGATACGCAGTATTTT. Its protein product is CASSLGTASTDTQYF.

CDR3 nucleotides: TGTGCCAGCAGTATTGGACTAGCGGGAGGGACTGAGCAGTTCTTC. Its protein product is CASSIGLAGGTEQFF. The genes are TRBV27 and TRBJ2-1; TRBD2 matches at 15 bases. V shed 5 bases, J shed 9 bases, and the junction held 5 bases outside the gene matches. The germline V gene encodes CDR1 MNHEY and CDR2 SMNVEV (reference sequence). The CDR3 is made up of 15 amino acids.

The chain combines TRBV10-3 with TRBJ1-1; D gene unclear. Trimming cost V 8 bases and J 3 bases, with 10 bases left between them. This CDR3 is 12 amino acids long. The germline V gene has CDR1 ENHRY and CDR2 SYGVKD. CDR3 in amino acids: CAIEGEDTEAFF. The CDR3 DNA follows: TGTGCCATCGAGGGTGAAGACACTGAAGCTTTCTTT.

This chain uses TRBV5-4 with TRBJ2-7, with 7 bases lining up with TRBD2. The junction had 7 bases not matched to a gene; V was cut back by 4 bases and J by 0 bases. The CDR3 extends over 15 amino acids. Per the germline V gene, CDR1 is SGHNT and CDR2 is YYREEE (reference sequence). The DNA of the CDR3 is TGTGCCAGCAGCCCCTCGGGAGGACTCTCCTACGAGCAGTACTTC. Its protein product is CASSPSGGLSYEQYF. Full variable domain (remainder filled in from reference TRBV5-4 and TRBJ2-7): ETGVTQSPTHLIKTRGQQVTLRCSSQSGHNTVSWYQQALGQGPQFIFQYYREEENGRGNFPPRFSGLQFPNYSSELNVNALELDDSALYLCASSPSGGLSYEQYFGPGTRLTVT.

In DNA form, the CDR3 reads TGCGCCAGCAGCCAAGATACGGGGGCGGATGAAAAACTGTTTTTT. As protein: CASSQDTGADEKLFF. The chain combines TRBV4-1 with TRBJ1-4, with a weak D call TRBD1 (6 bases). CDR3 length: 15 residues. Trimming removed 0 bases from V and 6 bases from J, with 11 bases in between. Looked up from germline, CDR1 is MGHRA and CDR2 is YSYEKL.

The rearrangement uses TRBV6-1 and TRBJ2-7, with TRBD1 as a possible D gene (6 bases). V gave up 6 bases and J gave up 0 bases, with 15 bases separating them. CDR3 length: 15 amino acids. Germline CDR1 and CDR2: MNHNS and SASEGT. The CDR3 sequence is CASRPDQGISYEQYF. In DNA form, the CDR3 reads TGTGCCAGCAGGCCCGACCAGGGGATCTCCTACGAGCAGTACTTC.

The V call is TRBV9, the J call TRBJ2-3, with D perhaps TRBD2 (5 bases). Between the trimmed V and J ends, which lost 0 bases and 2 bases, there was a span of 10 bases. The CDR3 has 15 residues. CDR1 and CDR2 (germline): SGDLS, YYNGEE. The CDR3 loop reads CASSVDAEDTDTQYF. The CDR3 DNA follows: TGTGCCAGCAGCGTAGACGCGGAGGACACAGATACGCAGTATTTT.

This clone was observed a single time. This chain links TRBV4-1 with TRBJ2-2, with TRBD1 as a possible D gene (6 bases). The CDR3 totals 13 residues. The germline V gene encodes CDR1 MGHRA and CDR2 YSYEKL. V lost 0 bases and J lost 7, with 6 bases in between. The CDR3 loop is CASSQDRGGELFF. The CDR3 DNA reads TGCGCCAGCAGCCAAGACAGGGGCGGGGAGCTGTTTTTT.

The chain combines TRBV28 with TRBJ2-3, with TRBD1 as a possible D gene (5 bases). CDR3 length: 18 amino acids. With 3 bases removed from V and 0 bases from J, the gap between germline ends came to 19 bases. Germline V gives CDR1 MDHEN, CDR2 SYDVKM. The chain's CDR3 is CASSLMPDSSSSTDTQYF. The CDR3 nucleotides read TGTGCCAGCAGTTTGATGCCCGACAGTAGTAGTAGCACAGATACGCAGTATTTT.

This clone was recorded only once. The chain uses TRBV28 and TRBJ2-1; 13 nucleotides line up with TRBD2. V dropped 5 bases and J dropped 7; count of bases not matched to a gene: 17. Germline CDR1 and CDR2: MDHEN and SYDVKM. The CDR3 has 19 residues. For the CDR3, the DNA is TGTGCCAGCAGTCTTTACCCGGGACTAGCGGGATTAGGGGTGAATGAGCAGTTCTTC. Its protein product is CASSLYPGLAGLGVNEQFF.

The chain links TRBV5-4 to TRBJ2-2; TRBD2 agrees at 8 bases. In germline, CDR1 is SGHNT, CDR2 YYREEE (reference sequence). CDR3 length: 16 amino acids. V shed 1 base and J 1 base; nucleotides not matched to a gene: 3. CDR3 DNA sequence: TGTGCCAGCAGCTTGCAAGCGGGAGTGAACACCGGGGAGCTGTTTTTT. Protein sequence: CASSLQAGVNTGELFF.

The chain combines TRBV29-1 with TRBJ2-5; D not certain. Looked up from germline, CDR1 is SQVTM and CDR2 is ANQGSEA. This CDR3 contains 14 residues. V lost 3 bases and J lost 1, with 12 bases in between. CDR3 DNA sequence: TGCAGCGTTGACGTGATTGGAACCCAAGAGACCCAGTACTTC. Protein sequence: CSVDVIGTQETQYF.

This chain uses TRBV10-3 with TRBJ2-7; unclear D gene. This CDR3 region has 16 residues. Germline V gene data show CDR1 as ENHRY and CDR2 as SYGVKD. The V end was cut by 3 bases, the J end by 0 bases, with 15 bases between. CDR3 DNA sequence: TGTGCCATCAGTGAACTCCCCGAACTTAGCTCCTACGAGCAGTACTTC. Translation: CAISELPELSSYEQYF.

The V and J genes are TRBV5-1 and TRBJ2-7, with D possibly being TRBD1 (5 bases). V was shortened by 2 bases and J by 2 bases, with 11 bases between the two germline ends. This CDR3 is 14 amino acids long. Looked up from germline, CDR1 is SGHRS and CDR2 is YFSETQ. The CDR3 DNA is TGCGCCAGCAGCTTTTCTCAGGGAACCTACGAGCAGTACTTC. Encoded protein: CASSFSQGTYEQYF.

This rearrangement joins TRBV14 to TRBJ1-1; D call uncertain. The V gene's germline CDR1 is SGHDN and CDR2 FVKESK. The CDR3 contains 13 residues. Trimming shortened V by 2 bases and J by 4 bases, and 8 bases separated the two germline ends. Here the CDR3 reads CASSQWIRTEAFF. CDR3 sequence (DNA): TGTGCCAGCAGCCAATGGATACGCACTGAAGCTTTCTTT.

On this clone: A clone one base away is much larger, so this may be a read error. J is TRBJ2-1 and V is TRBV27; 8 positions match TRBD2. V was clipped by 6 bases and J by 3 bases; unmatched bases: 1. This CDR3 spans 13 amino acids. Germline CDR1 and CDR2: MNHEY and SMNVEV (reference sequence). CDR3 loop: CASRLADYNEQFF. CDR3 nucleotides: TGTGCCAGCAGACTAGCGGACTACAATGAGCAGTTCTTC.

This clone appeared once. The rearrangement joins TRBV29-1 to TRBJ2-3; D gene ambiguous. Germline V lookup: CDR1 SQVTM, CDR2 ANQGSEA. The CDR3 runs 13 residues. V was shortened by 2 bases and J by 5 bases, with 11 bases between the two germline ends. The CDR3 region has the DNA TGCAGCGTTGAACTTGGGTCTGAAGATACGCAGTATTTT. This encodes CSVELGSEDTQYF.

In this sample, this clone turned up a few times. The genes are TRBV5-1 and TRBJ2-3, with TRBD2 matching 15 bases. The V segment lost 2 bases and the J segment 5 bases; nucleotides outside the gene matches: 6. CDR3 length: 17 amino acids. Germline V gene data show CDR1 as SGHRS and CDR2 as YFSETQ. CDR3 bases: TGCGCCAGCAGCTTAAAGGGACTAGCGGGAGGTGGAGATACGCAGTATTTT. Translated: CASSLKGLAGGGDTQYF.

This chain connects TRBV11-2 to TRBJ2-1; 9 positions agree with TRBD2. After removal of 5 bases from V and 8 bases from J, the junction contained 10 bases not matched to a gene. The CDR3 length is 15 residues. Germline V CDR1 and CDR2: SGHAT, FQNNGV. This CDR3 reads CASSPGTSRTYEQFF. The CDR3, as DNA: TGTGCCAGCAGCCCCGGGACTAGCCGTACCTATGAGCAGTTCTTC. The full variable domain, completed using reference TRBV11-2 and TRBJ2-1, is EAGVAQSPRYKIIEKRQSVAFWCNPISGHATLYWYQQILGQGPKLLIQFQNNGVVDDSQLPKDRFSAERLKGVDSTLKIQPAKLEDSAVYLCASSPGTSRTYEQFFGPGTRLTVL.

This clone was seen a few times. This sequence may be a read error, since a much larger clone differs from it by one base. Different DNA sequences within this sample yield the same CDR3. CDR3 DNA: TGTGCCAGCAGCGTAGAGTGGGGAAGCACAGATACGCAGTATTTT. Residues: CASSVEWGSTDTQYF. The chain joins TRBV9 to TRBJ2-3; D call uncertain. Per germline, CDR1 SGDLS and CDR2 YYNGEE. The CDR3 covers 15 residues. The ends were cut back, 0 bases at V and 0 bases at J, with 8 bases in the middle.

The rearrangement joins TRBV18 to TRBJ1-1; D is unresolved. There are 12 residues in the CDR3. The V end was cut by 5 bases, the J end by 10 bases, with 14 bases between. The germline V gene has CDR1 KGHSH and CDR2 LQKENI. CDR3 in DNA: TGTGCCAGCTCAGACGTCGTGACGGGAGCTTTCTTT. Protein sequence: CASSDVVTGAFF.